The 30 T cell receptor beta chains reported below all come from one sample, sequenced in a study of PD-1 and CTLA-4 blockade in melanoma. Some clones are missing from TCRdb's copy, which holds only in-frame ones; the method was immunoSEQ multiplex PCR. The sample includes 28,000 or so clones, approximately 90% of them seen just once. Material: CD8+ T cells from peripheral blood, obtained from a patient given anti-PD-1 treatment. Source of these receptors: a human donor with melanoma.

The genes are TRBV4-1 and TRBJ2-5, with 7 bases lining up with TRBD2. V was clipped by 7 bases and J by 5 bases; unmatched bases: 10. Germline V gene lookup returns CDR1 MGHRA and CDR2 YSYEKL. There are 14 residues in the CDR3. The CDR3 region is CASTAAGESETQYF. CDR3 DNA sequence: TGCGCCAGCACCGCGGCGGGGGAGAGCGAGACCCAGTACTTC.

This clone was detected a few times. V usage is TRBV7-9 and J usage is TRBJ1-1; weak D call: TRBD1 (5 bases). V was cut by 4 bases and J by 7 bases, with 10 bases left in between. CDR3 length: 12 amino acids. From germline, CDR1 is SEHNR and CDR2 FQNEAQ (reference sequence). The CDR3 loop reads CASSSGGDEAFF. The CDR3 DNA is TGTGCCAGCAGCTCCGGAGGGGATGAAGCTTTCTTT.

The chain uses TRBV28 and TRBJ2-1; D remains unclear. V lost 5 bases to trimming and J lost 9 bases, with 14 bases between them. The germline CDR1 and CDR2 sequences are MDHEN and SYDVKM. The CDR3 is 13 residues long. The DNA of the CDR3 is TGTGCCAGCAGTGGGCGTCCGGGCCGTGAGCAGTTCTTC. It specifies CASSGRPGREQFF.

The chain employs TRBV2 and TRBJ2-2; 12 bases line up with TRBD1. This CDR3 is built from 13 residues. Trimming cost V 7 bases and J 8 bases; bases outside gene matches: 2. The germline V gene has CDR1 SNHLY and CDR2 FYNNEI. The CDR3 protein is CASMGQGAGELFF. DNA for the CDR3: TGTGCCAGCATGGGACAGGGGGCGGGGGAGCTGTTTTTT. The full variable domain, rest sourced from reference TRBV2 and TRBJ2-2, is EPEVTQTPSHQVTQMGQEVILRCVPISNHLYFYWYRQILGQKVEFLVSFYNNEISEKSEIFDDQFSVERPDGSNFTLKIRSTKLEDSAMYFCASMGQGAGELFFGEGSRLTVL.

The CDR3 DNA reads TGCAGCGCCCCGGGACCCACTGAAGCTTTCTTT. Translated, it gives CSAPGPTEAFF. This chain uses TRBV29-1 with TRBJ1-1; D may be TRBD1 (5 bases). The CDR3 is 11 residues long. The germline CDR1 and CDR2 sequences are SQVTM and ANQGSEA. Trimming took 7 bases from V and 4 from J, leaving 10 bases between them. Using reference TRBV29-1 and TRBJ1-1 for the parts outside the CDR3, the full variable domain is SAVISQKPSRDICQRGTSLTIQCQVDSQVTMMFWYRQQPGQSLTLIATANQGSEATYESGFVIDKFPISRPNLTFSTLTVSNMSPEDSSIYLCSAPGPTEAFFGQGTRLTVV.

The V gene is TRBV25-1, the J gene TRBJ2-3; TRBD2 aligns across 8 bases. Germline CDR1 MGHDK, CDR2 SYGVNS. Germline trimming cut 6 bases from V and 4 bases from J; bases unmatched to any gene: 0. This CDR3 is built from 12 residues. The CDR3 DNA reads TGTGCCAGCAGCGGGGGGGCAGATACGCAGTATTTT. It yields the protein CASSGGADTQYF.

CDR3 sequence reads: CASSKKKGQQETQYF. CDR3 bases: TGTGCCAGCAGCAAAAAAAAGGGACAGCAAGAGACCCAGTACTTC. The chain links TRBV21-1 to TRBJ2-5; the DNA was not used to check the table's D call, TRBD1. TRBV21-1 corresponds to a pseudogene. CDR3 length: 15 residues.

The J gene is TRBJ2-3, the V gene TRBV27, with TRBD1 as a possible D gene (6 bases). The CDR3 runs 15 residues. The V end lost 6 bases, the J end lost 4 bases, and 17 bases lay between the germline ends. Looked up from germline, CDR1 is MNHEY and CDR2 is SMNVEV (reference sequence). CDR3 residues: CASSLGGGAPDTQYF. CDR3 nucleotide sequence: TGTGCCAGCAGCCTGGGTGGGGGCGCTCCAGATACGCAGTATTTT.

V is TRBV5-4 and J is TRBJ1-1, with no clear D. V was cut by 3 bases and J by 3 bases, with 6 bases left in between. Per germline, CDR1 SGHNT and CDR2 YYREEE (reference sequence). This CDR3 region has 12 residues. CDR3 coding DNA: TGTGCCAGCAGCTCCCCTTACACTGAAGCTTTCTTT. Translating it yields CASSSPYTEAFF.

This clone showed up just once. The CDR3 region is CASSEEGQGGEKLFF. In DNA, the CDR3 is TGTGCCAGCAGTGAAGAGGGACAGGGAGGTGAAAAACTGTTTTTT. The V call is TRBV6-1, the J call TRBJ1-4, with 9 bases lining up with TRBD1. CDR1 is MNHNS and CDR2 is SASEGT in the germline V gene. This CDR3 contains 15 residues. V trimming: 1 base; J trimming: 7 bases; junction bases outside the gene matches: 4.

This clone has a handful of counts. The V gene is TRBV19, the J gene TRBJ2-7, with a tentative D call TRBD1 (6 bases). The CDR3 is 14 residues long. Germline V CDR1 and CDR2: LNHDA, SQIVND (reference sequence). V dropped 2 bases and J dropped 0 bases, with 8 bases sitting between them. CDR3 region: CASSITGTSYEQYF. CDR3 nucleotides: TGTGCCAGTAGTATAACAGGGACCTCCTACGAGCAGTACTTC.

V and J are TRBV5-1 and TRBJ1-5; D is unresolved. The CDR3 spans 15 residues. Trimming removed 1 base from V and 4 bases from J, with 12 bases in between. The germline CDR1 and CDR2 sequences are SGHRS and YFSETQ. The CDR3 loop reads CASSLFSGGNQPQHF. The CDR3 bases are TGCGCCAGCAGCTTGTTCTCAGGCGGGAATCAGCCCCAGCATTTT.

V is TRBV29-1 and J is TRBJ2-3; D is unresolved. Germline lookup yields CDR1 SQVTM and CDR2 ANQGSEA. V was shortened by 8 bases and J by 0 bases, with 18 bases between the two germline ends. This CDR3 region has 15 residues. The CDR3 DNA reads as TGCAGCCTCAGAGACGGACGACCTAGCACAGATACGCAGTATTTT. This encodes CSLRDGRPSTDTQYF.

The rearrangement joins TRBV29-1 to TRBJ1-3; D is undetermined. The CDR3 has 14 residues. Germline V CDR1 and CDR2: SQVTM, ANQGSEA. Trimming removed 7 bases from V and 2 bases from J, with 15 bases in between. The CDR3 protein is CSGTDPLTGNTIYF. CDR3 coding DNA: TGCAGCGGTACCGACCCGCTGACTGGAAACACCATATATTTT. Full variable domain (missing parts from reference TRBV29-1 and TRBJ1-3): SAVISQKPSRDICQRGTSLTIQCQVDSQVTMMFWYRQQPGQSLTLIATANQGSEATYESGFVIDKFPISRPNLTFSTLTVSNMSPEDSSIYLCSGTDPLTGNTIYFGEGSWLTVV.

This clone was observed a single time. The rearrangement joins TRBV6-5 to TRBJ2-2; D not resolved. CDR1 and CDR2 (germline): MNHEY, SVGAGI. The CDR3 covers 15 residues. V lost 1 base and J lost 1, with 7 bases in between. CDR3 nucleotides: TGTGCCAGCAGTTACTTAATAGGGAACACCGGGGAGCTGTTTTTT. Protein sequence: CASSYLIGNTGELFF.

This chain's CDR3 is CASSLGNEQFF. As DNA, the CDR3 is TGTGCCAGCAGTTTGGGCAATGAGCAGTTCTTC. The rearrangement joins TRBV6-5 to TRBJ2-1, with D unresolved. CDR1 and CDR2 from the germline V gene are MNHEY and SVGAGI. V was shortened by 4 bases and J by 6 bases, with 4 bases between the two germline ends. This CDR3 has 11 amino acids.

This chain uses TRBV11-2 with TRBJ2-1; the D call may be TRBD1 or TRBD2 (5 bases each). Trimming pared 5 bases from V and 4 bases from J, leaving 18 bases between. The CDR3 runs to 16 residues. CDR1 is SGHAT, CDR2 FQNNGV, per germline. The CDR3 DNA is TGTGCCAGCAGCCCGCCCCACGGGACCAAATACAATGAGCAGTTCTTC. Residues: CASSPPHGTKYNEQFF.

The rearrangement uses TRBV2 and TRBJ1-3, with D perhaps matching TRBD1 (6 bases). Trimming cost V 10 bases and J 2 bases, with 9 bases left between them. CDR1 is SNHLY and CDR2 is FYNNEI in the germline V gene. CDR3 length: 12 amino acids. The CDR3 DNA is TGTGCCATCAGGGGAACTGGAAACACCATATATTTT. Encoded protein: CAIRGTGNTIYF.

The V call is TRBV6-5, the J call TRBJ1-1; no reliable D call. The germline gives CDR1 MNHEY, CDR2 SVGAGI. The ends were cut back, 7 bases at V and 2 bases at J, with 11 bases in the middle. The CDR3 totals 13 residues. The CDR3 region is CASIGGHNTEAFF. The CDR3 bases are TGTGCCAGCATAGGAGGGCACAACACTGAAGCTTTCTTT.

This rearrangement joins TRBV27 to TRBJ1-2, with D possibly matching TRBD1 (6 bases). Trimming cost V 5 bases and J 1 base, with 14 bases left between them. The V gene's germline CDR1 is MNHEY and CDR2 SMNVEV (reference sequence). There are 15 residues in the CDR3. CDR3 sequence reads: CASSPGGAYNYGYTF. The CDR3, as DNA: TGTGCCAGCAGTCCCGGGGGGGCCTATAACTATGGCTACACCTTC.

The DNA of the CDR3 is TGTGCCACCAGCTCGGGACTAGCTGCCGGGGATGAGCAGTTCTTC. As protein: CATSSGLAAGDEQFF. The V gene is TRBV15, the J gene TRBJ2-1; 9 bases map to TRBD2. This CDR3 is 15 amino acids long. CDR1 is LNHNV, CDR2 YYDKDF, per germline (reference sequence). V lost 5 bases, J lost 8 bases, and 10 bases stayed unmatched.

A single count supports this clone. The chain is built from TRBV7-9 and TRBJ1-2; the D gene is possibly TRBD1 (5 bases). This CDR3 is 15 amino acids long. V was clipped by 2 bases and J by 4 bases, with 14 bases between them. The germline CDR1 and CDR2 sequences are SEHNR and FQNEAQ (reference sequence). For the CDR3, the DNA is TGTGCCAGCAGCTTACAGGGAGGTGACAGCTATGGCTACACCTTC. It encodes CASSLQGGDSYGYTF.

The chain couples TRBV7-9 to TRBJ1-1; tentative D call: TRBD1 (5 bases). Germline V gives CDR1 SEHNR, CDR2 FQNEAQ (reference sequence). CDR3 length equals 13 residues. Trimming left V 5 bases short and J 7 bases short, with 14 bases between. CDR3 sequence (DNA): TGTGCCAGCAGCCAAATGGACACGGTTGAAGCTTTCTTT. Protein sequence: CASSQMDTVEAFF.

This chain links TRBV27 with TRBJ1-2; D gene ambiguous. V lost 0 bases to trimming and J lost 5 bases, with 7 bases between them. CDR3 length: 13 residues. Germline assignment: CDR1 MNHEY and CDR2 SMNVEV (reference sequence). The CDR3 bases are TGTGCCAGCAGTTTATCGGGAGATTATGGCTACACCTTC. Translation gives CASSLSGDYGYTF.

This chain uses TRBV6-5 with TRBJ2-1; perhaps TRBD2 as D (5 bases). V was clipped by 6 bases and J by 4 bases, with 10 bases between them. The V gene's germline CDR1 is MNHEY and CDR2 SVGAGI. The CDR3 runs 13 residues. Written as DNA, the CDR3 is TGTGCCAGCAGCTCCCGGGGTTACAATGAGCAGTTCTTC. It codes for CASSSRGYNEQFF.

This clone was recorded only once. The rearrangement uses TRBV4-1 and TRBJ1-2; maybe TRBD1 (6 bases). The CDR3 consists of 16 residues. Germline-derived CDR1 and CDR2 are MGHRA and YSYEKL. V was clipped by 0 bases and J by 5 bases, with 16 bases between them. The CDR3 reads CASSQEDSLLVYGYTF. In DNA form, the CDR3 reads TGCGCCAGCAGCCAAGAGGACAGCCTTTTGGTATATGGCTACACCTTC.

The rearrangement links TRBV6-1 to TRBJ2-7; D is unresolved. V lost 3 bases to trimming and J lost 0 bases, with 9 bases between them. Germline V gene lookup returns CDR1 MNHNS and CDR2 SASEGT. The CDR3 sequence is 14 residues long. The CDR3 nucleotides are TGTGCCAGCAGTGAGCAACGGAACTCCTACGAGCAGTACTTC. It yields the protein CASSEQRNSYEQYF.

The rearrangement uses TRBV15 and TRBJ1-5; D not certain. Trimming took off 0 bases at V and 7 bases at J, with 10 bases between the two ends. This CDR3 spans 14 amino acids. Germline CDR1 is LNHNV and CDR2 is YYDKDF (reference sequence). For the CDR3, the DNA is TGTGCCACCAGCAGAGATAAGGCAGGCCAGCCCCAGCATTTT. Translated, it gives CATSRDKAGQPQHF.

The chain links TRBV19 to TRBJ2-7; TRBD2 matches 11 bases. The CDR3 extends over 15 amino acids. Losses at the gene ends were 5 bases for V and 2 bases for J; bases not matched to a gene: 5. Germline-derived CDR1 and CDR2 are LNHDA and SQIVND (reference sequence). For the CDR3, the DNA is TGTGCCAGTAGTCCCGGGACTAGCGGAACCTACGAGCAGTACTTC. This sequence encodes CASSPGTSGTYEQYF.

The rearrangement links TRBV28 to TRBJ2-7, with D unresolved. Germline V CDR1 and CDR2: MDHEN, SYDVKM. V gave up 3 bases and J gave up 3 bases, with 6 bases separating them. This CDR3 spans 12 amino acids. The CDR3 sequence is CASSFGNYEQYF. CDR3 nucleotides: TGTGCCAGCAGTTTTGGCAACTACGAGCAGTACTTC.